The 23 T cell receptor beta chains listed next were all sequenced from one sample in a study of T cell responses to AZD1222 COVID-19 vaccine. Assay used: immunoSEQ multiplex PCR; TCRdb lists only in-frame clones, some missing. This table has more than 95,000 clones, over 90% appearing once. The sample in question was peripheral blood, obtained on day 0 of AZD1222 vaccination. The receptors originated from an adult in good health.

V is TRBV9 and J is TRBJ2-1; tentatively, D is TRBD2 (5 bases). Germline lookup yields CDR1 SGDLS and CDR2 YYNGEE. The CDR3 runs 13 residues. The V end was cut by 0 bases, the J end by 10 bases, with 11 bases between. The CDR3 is CASSVGGQNEQFF. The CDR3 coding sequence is TGTGCCAGCAGCGTAGGAGGGCAGAACGAGCAGTTCTTC.

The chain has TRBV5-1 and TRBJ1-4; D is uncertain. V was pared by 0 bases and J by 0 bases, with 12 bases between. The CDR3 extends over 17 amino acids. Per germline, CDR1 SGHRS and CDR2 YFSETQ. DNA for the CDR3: TGCGCCAGCAGCTTGGCCTTAGGGAGTGCAACTAATGAAAAACTGTTTTTT. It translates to CASSLALGSATNEKLFF.

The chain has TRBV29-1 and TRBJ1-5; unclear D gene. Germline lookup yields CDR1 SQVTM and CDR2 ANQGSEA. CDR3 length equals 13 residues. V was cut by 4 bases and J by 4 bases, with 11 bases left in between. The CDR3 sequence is CSVVPGWNQPQHF. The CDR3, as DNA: TGCAGCGTTGTGCCGGGATGGAATCAGCCCCAGCATTTT.

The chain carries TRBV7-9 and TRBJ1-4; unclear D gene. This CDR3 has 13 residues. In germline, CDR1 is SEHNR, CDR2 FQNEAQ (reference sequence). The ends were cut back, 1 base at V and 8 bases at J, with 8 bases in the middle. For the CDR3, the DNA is TGTGCCAGCAGCTTAGGAACGGAAGAAAAACTGTTTTTT. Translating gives CASSLGTEEKLFF.

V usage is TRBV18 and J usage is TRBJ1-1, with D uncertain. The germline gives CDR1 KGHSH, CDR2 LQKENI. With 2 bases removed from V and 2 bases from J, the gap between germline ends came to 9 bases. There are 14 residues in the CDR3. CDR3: CASSPFQQNTEAFF. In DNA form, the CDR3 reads TGTGCCAGCTCACCATTCCAACAAAACACTGAAGCTTTCTTT.

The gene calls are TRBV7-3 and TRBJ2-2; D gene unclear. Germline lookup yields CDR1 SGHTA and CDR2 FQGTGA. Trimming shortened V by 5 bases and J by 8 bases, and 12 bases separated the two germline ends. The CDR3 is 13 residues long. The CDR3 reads CASSHNKAGELFF. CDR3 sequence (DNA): TGTGCCAGCAGCCACAACAAGGCGGGGGAGCTGTTTTTT.

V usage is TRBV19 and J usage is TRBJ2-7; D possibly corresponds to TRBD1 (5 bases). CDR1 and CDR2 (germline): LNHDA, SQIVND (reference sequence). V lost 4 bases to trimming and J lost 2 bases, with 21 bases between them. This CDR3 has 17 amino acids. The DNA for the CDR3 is TGTGCCAGTAGTAAGGCAGGGATCGCGCATGCCGCCTACGAGCAGTACTTC. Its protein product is CASSKAGIAHAAYEQYF.

The CDR3 sequence is CASSESRRRGYNEQFF. As DNA, the CDR3 is TGCGCCAGCAGTGAGTCGCGACGCCGAGGTTACAATGAGCAGTTCTTC. The chain carries TRBV10-2 and TRBJ2-1; D gene unclear. CDR1 is WSHSY, CDR2 SAAADI, per germline. There are 16 residues in the CDR3. V lost 0 bases, J lost 4 bases, and 13 bases lay in between.

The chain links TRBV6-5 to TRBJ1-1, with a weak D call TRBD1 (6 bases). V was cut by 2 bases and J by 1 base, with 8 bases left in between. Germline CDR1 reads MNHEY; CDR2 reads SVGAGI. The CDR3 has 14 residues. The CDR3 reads CASSYGGANTEAFF. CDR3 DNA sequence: TGTGCCAGCAGTTACGGGGGCGCGAACACTGAAGCTTTCTTT.

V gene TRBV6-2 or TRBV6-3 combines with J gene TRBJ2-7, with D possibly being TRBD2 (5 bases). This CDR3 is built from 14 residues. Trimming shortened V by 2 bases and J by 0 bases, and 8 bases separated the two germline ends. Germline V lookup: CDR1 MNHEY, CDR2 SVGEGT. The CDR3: CASSYGLRSYEQYF. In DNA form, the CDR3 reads TGTGCCAGCAGTTACGGACTCCGCTCCTACGAGCAGTACTTC.

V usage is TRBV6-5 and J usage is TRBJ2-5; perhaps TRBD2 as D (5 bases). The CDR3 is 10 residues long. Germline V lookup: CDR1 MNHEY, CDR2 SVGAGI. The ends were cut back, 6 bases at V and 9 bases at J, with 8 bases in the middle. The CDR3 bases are TGTGCCAGCAGCGGAGGTCCCCAGTACTTC. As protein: CASSGGPQYF.

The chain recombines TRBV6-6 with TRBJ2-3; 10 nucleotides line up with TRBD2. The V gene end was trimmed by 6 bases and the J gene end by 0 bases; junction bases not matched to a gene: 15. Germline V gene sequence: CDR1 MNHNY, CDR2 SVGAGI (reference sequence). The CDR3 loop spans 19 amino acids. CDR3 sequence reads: CASSRTPLAGLTSTDTQYF. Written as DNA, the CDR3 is TGTGCCAGCAGCCGAACACCACTAGCGGGACTTACTAGCACAGATACGCAGTATTTT.

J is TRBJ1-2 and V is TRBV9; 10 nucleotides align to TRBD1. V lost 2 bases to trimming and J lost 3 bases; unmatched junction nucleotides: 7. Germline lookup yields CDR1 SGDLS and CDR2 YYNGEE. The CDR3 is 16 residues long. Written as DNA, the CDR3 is TGTGCCAGCAGCGTCAGGACAGGGGGAATTGACTATGGCTACACCTTC. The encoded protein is CASSVRTGGIDYGYTF.

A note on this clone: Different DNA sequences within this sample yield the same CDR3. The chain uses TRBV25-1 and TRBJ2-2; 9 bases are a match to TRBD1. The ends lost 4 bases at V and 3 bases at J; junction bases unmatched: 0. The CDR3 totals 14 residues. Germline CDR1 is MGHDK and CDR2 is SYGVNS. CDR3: CASSGTGDTGELFF. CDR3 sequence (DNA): TGTGCCAGCAGTGGGACAGGGGACACCGGGGAGCTGTTTTTT. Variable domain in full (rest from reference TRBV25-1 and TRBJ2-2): EADIYQTPRYLVIGTGKKITLECSQTMGHDKMYWYQQDPGMELHLIHYSYGVNSTEKGDLSSESTVSRIRTEHFPLTLESARPSHTSQYLCASSGTGDTGELFFGEGSRLTVL.

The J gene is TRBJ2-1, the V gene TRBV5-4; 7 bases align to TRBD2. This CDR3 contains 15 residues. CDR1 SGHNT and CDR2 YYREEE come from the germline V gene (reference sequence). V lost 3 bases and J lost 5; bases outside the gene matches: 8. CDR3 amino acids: CASSSPSSGHNEQFF. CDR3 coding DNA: TGTGCCAGCAGCTCCCCGTCTAGCGGTCACAATGAGCAGTTCTTC.

Here the CDR3 reads CASSPFEATGYTF. CDR3 bases: TGTGCCAGCAGCCCCTTTGAGGCGACTGGCTACACCTTC. This chain uses TRBV14 with TRBJ1-2, with D unclear. Deletions cut 4 bases from V and 7 bases from J, with 13 bases between. There are 13 residues in the CDR3. Per the germline V gene, CDR1 is SGHDN and CDR2 is FVKESK.

The CDR3 protein is CASSLVGGGGTDTQYF. The DNA of the CDR3 is TGCGCCAGCAGCTTGGTCGGCGGAGGGGGCACAGATACGCAGTATTTT. The gene calls are TRBV5-1 and TRBJ2-3, with a tentative D call TRBD2 (6 bases). V was shortened by 0 bases and J by 1 base, with 12 bases between the two germline ends. CDR1 SGHRS and CDR2 YFSETQ come from the germline V gene. CDR3 length: 16 residues. The whole variable domain, remainder taken from reference TRBV5-1 and TRBJ2-3, is KAGVTQTPRYLIKTRGQQVTLSCSPISGHRSVSWYQQTPGQGLQFLFEYFSETQRNKGNFPGRFSGRQFSNSRSEMNVSTLELGDSALYLCASSLVGGGGTDTQYFGPGTRLTVL.

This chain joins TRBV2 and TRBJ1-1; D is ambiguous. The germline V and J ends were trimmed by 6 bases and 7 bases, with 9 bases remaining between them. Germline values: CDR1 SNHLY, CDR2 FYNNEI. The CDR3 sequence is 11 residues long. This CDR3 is CASSLTLEAFF. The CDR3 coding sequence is TGTGCCAGCAGCCTTACGCTTGAAGCTTTCTTT.

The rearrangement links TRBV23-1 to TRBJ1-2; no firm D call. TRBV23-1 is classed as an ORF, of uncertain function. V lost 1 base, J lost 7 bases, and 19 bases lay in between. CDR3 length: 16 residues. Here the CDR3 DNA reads TGCGCCAGCAGTCAATTGCTAAGTCCACCGTGCCCTGGCTACACCTTC. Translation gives CASSQLLSPPCPGYTF.

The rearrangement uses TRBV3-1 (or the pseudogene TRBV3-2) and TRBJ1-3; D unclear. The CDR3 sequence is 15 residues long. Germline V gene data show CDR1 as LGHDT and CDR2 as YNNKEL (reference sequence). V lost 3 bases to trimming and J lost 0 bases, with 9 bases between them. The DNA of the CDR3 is TGTGCCAGCAGCCAGGATACAGCCTCTGGAAACACCATATATTTT. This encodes CASSQDTASGNTIYF.

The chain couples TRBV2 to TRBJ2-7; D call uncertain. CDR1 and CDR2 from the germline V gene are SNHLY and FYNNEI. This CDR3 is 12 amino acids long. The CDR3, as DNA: TGTGCTGTAACATCGTCTGCCTACGAGCAGTACTTC. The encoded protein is CAVTSSAYEQYF.

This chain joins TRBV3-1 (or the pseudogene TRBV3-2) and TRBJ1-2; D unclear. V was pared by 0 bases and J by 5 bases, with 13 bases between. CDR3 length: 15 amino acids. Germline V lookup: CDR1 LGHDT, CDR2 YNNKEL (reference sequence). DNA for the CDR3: TGTGCCAGCAGCCAAGAGGGAGGTTCCCCTTATGGCTACACCTTC. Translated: CASSQEGGSPYGYTF.

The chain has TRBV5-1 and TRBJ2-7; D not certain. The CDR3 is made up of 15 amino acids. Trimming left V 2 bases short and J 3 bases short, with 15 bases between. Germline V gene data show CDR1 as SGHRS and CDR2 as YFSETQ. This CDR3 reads CASSFGGGLGYEQYF. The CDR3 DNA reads TGCGCCAGCAGCTTCGGCGGTGGATTGGGCTACGAGCAGTACTTC.